The 21 T cell receptor beta chains below come from one sample, sequenced in a study of blood T cells in healthy people across ages. The authors ran a second PCR of about 7 to 12 cycles using a sample-barcoded 5' primer and a J-beta primer mix. TCRdb re-derived calls from the 5' RACE reads in MiXCR, one entry per CDR3 protein. In the table there are about 1.1 million distinct CDR3 sequences, about two fifths of which are singletons. The sample taken for sequencing was blood. The receptors shown here come from a man between 18 and 35 years old in good health.

This clonotype turned up a few times. This chain links TRBV5-1 with TRBJ1-2; D is undetermined. CDR3 length: 12 residues. The V end lost 4 bases, the J end lost 5 bases, and 9 bases lay between the germline ends. Germline CDR1 SGHRS, CDR2 YFSETQ. CDR3 bases: TGCGCCAGCAGCGCCAATCTATATGGCTACACCTTC. Its translation: CASSANLYGYTF.

The table lists this clonotype with a few counts. The V and J genes are TRBV27 and TRBJ1-2; D may be TRBD1 (5 bases). V dropped 0 bases and J dropped 6 bases, with 17 bases sitting between them. Germline assignment: CDR1 MNHEY and CDR2 SMNVEV (reference sequence). This CDR3 is 16 amino acids long. The CDR3 nucleotides read TGTGCCAGCAGTTTATCGTGGGGGGATTTATTCCATGGCTACACCTTC. Translated: CASSLSWGDLFHGYTF.

This clonotype was picked up many times. The chain links TRBV5-6 to TRBJ2-4, with 9 bases aligning to TRBD1. Per germline, CDR1 SGHDT and CDR2 YYEEEE. CDR3 length: 17 amino acids. Trimming removed 0 bases from V and 0 bases from J; junction bases left unmatched: 4. The CDR3 DNA reads TGTGCCAGCAGCTTGGACAGGGGGCTACTAGCCAAAAACATTCAGTACTTC. Protein product: CASSLDRGLLAKNIQYF.

The CDR3 here is CASSLSRGRQPQHF. The CDR3 DNA reads TGTGCCAGCAGTTTATCTCGGGGGCGGCAGCCCCAGCATTTT. This chain uses TRBV12-3 or TRBV12-4 with TRBJ1-5; possibly TRBD1 for D (6 bases). The CDR3 length is 14 residues. V was trimmed by 2 bases and J by 7 bases, leaving 12 bases between them.

The CDR3 region is CASSPLTEDTQYF. The CDR3 DNA sequence: TGTGCCAGCAGCCCACTGACAGAAGATACGCAGTATTTT. The chain uses TRBV3-1 and TRBJ2-3, with D maybe TRBD1 (5 bases). The germline gives CDR1 LGHDT, CDR2 YNNKEL (reference sequence). V was pared by 4 bases and J by 5 bases, with 10 bases between. The CDR3 runs 13 residues.

This clonotype occurred a few times. This sequence joins TRBV18 and TRBJ2-1; unclear D gene. Germline V gives CDR1 KGHSH, CDR2 LQKENI. Trimming left V 3 bases short and J 9 bases short, with 12 bases between. The CDR3 covers 13 residues. As DNA, the CDR3 is TGTGCCAGCTCACCCCCATCACGCGGTGAGCAGTTCTTC. Translation: CASSPPSRGEQFF.

V usage is TRBV7-3 and J usage is TRBJ1-3, with D unclear. The CDR3 is made up of 12 amino acids. The V end lost 5 bases, the J end lost 0 bases, and 2 bases lay between the germline ends. Looked up from germline, CDR1 is SGHTA and CDR2 is FQGTGA. Here the CDR3 DNA reads TGTGCCAGCAGCGGCTCTGGAAACACCATATATTTT. Translating gives CASSGSGNTIYF.

This chain joins TRBV12-3 or TRBV12-4 and TRBJ1-2; D might be TRBD1 (5 bases). Trimming shortened V by 1 base and J by 8 bases, and 11 bases separated the two germline ends. CDR3 size: 13 residues. CDR3 nucleotides: TGTGCCAGCAGTTTAGAGGGGATAAGGGGCTACACCTTC. This gives the protein CASSLEGIRGYTF.

This clonotype was picked up a small number of times. The chain couples TRBV20-1 to TRBJ2-1, with TRBD2 identical over 11 bases. CDR1 DFQATT and CDR2 SNEGSKA come from the germline V gene (reference sequence). CDR3 length equals 13 residues. V trimming: 4 bases; J trimming: 6 bases; junction bases outside the gene matches: 2. CDR3 coding DNA: TGCAGTGCTAATAGCGGGGGGGTCAATGAGCAGTTCTTC. Its protein product is CSANSGGVNEQFF.

This clonotype was found many times. The rearrangement links TRBV4-3 to TRBJ1-2; possibly TRBD1 for D (5 bases). V shed 4 bases and J shed 0 bases, with 12 bases lying between them. The CDR3 runs to 15 residues. The germline gives CDR1 LGHNA, CDR2 YSLEER. CDR3 DNA sequence: TGCGCCAGCAGCCCATCGAGGGGTACTAACTATGGCTACACCTTC. It yields the protein CASSPSRGTNYGYTF.

This clonotype has a count of ten or more. The genes are TRBV9 and TRBJ2-7; D gene ambiguous. Per the germline V gene, CDR1 is SGDLS and CDR2 is YYNGEE. The V and J ends lost 5 bases and 1 base respectively, with 10 bases between them. The CDR3 runs 13 residues. Here the CDR3 DNA reads TGTGCCAGCAGTGTCGGTTCATCCTACGAGCAGTACTTC. Amino acid sequence: CASSVGSSYEQYF.

The chain recombines TRBV12-3 or TRBV12-4 with TRBJ1-4; D is unresolved. V dropped 1 base and J dropped 7 bases, with 22 bases sitting between them. This CDR3 region has 18 residues. CDR3 coding DNA: TGTGCCAGCAGTTTAGTTATCGGGCGAGGGAGTCGCGCTGAAAAACTGTTTTTT. It encodes CASSLVIGRGSRAEKLFF.

The sample holds a few counts of this clonotype. The chain recombines TRBV6-5 with TRBJ2-3; D might be TRBD2 (5 bases). The CDR3 runs to 11 residues. Germline CDR1 MNHEY, CDR2 SVGAGI. V was shortened by 8 bases and J by 10 bases, with 13 bases between the two germline ends. Here the CDR3 DNA reads TGTGCCAGCGCCAACTCGAGGGCGCAGTATTTT. Translating gives CASANSRAQYF.

V and J are TRBV6-6 and TRBJ1-1, with 7 bases that match TRBD1. CDR3 size: 14 residues. V shed 6 bases, J shed 3 bases, and the junction held 7 bases outside the gene matches. From germline, CDR1 is MNHNY and CDR2 SVGAGI (reference sequence). DNA for the CDR3: TGTGCCAGCAGCGAAGGACAGGTTCACACTGAAGCTTTCTTT. As protein: CASSEGQVHTEAFF.

The chain couples TRBV9 to TRBJ2-1; tentative D call: TRBD2 (6 bases). Per the germline V gene, CDR1 is SGDLS and CDR2 is YYNGEE. V was shortened by 3 bases and J by 4 bases, with 14 bases between the two germline ends. The CDR3 totals 15 residues. CDR3 coding DNA: TGTGCCAGCAGCGACGGGAGTAATGTGTACAATGAGCAGTTCTTC. This encodes CASSDGSNVYNEQFF.

The genes are TRBV28 and TRBJ1-5; D unresolved. The CDR3 contains 11 residues. Germline values: CDR1 MDHEN, CDR2 SYDVKM. The ends were cut back, 7 bases at V and 0 bases at J, with 1 base in the middle. The CDR3 nucleotides are TGTGCCAGCAATAGCAATCAGCCCCAGCATTTT. This translates into CASNSNQPQHF.

This chain uses TRBV11-1 with TRBJ2-7, with 7 bases aligning to TRBD2. Germline CDR1 SGHAT, CDR2 FQDESV (reference sequence). The junction had 8 bases not matched to a gene; V was cut back by 3 bases and J by 3 bases. This CDR3 region has 15 residues. CDR3 coding DNA: TGTGCCAGCAGCTTCAGCGGGGCCCGTAGCTACGAGCAGTACTTC. Its protein is CASSFSGARSYEQYF. Based on the CDR3 plus reference TRBV11-1 and TRBJ2-7, the full variable domain is EAEVAQSPRYKITEKSQAVAFWCDPISGHATLYWYRQILGQGPELLVQFQDESVVDDSQLPKDRFSAERLKGVDSTLKIQPAELGDSAMYLCASSFSGARSYEQYFGPGTRLTVT.

V gene TRBV4-3 combines with J gene TRBJ1-2; D is perhaps TRBD1 (5 bases). Per the germline V gene, CDR1 is LGHNA and CDR2 is YSLEER. This CDR3 is built from 17 residues. Trimming shortened V by 0 bases and J by 5 bases, and 19 bases separated the two germline ends. CDR3 loop: CASSQEAQGPFPYGYTF. The CDR3 DNA is TGCGCCAGCAGCCAAGAAGCTCAGGGACCATTTCCTTATGGCTACACCTTC.

This clonotype was seen only a few times. The chain carries TRBV12-3 or TRBV12-4 and TRBJ1-5; a possible D gene is TRBD1 (6 bases). This CDR3 comprises 14 residues. V lost 6 bases and J 5 bases, leaving 14 bases between the germline ends. CDR3: CASRLTGMYQPQHF. CDR3 DNA sequence: TGTGCCAGCAGATTGACAGGAATGTATCAGCCCCAGCATTTT.

The chain combines TRBV12-3 or TRBV12-4 with TRBJ1-1; TRBD1 aligns across 9 bases. Unmatched junction bases numbered 9, after V lost 6 bases and J lost 13 bases. CDR3 length: 12 amino acids. The CDR3 DNA is TGTGCCAGCAGGGAAACACAGGGGGCTGTTTTCTTT. Translating gives CASRETQGAVFF.

This chain joins TRBV4-3 and TRBJ1-1; D call uncertain. Germline lookup yields CDR1 LGHNA and CDR2 YSLEER. V was clipped by 3 bases and J by 8 bases, with 13 bases between them. The CDR3 length is 13 residues. CDR3 nucleotide sequence: TGCGCCAGCAGCCATTCAGAGGTGGAGGAAGCTTTCTTT. Translated: CASSHSEVEEAFF.